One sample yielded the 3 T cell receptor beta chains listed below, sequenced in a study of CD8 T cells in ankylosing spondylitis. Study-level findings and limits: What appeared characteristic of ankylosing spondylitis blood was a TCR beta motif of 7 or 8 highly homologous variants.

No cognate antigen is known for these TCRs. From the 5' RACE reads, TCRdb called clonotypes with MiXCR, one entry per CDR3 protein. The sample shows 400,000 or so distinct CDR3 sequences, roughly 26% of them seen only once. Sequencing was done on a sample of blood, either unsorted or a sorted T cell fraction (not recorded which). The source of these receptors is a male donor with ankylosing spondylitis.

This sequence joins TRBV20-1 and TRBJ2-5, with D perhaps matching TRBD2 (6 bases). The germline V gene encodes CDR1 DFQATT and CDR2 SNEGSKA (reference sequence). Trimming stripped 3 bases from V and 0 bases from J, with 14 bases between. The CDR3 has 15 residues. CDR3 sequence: CSARDGTSHQETQYF. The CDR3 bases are TGCAGTGCTAGGGACGGGACTTCACACCAAGAGACCCAGTACTTC.

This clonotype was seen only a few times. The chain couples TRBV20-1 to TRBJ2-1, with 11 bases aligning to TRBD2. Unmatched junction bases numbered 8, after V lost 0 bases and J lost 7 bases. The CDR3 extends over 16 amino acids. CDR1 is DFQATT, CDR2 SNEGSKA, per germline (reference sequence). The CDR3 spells CSARDPGLAGRNEQFF. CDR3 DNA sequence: TGCAGTGCTAGAGACCCCGGACTAGCGGGTCGTAATGAGCAGTTCTTC.

This chain's CDR3 is CSVVRPSDSYNEQFF. The CDR3 nucleotides are TGCAGCGTTGTTCGGCCTAGCGACTCCTACAATGAGCAGTTCTTC. The chain uses TRBV29-1 and TRBJ2-1, with TRBD2 as a possible D gene (6 bases). The CDR3 totals 15 residues. Trimming pared 4 bases from V and 0 bases from J, leaving 13 bases between. Germline lookup yields CDR1 SQVTM and CDR2 ANQGSEA.